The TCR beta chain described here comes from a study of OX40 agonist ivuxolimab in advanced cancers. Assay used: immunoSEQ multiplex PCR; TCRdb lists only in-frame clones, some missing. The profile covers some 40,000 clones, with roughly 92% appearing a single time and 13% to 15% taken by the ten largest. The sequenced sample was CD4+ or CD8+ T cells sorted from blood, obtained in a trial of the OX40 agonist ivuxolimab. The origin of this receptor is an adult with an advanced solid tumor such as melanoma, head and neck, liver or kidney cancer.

The CDR3 coding sequence is TGTGCCAGCAGTTTACCGACTAGCGGGAGTAGGCAAGAGACCCAGTACTTC. Translated, it gives CASSLPTSGSRQETQYF. This chain connects TRBV28 to TRBJ2-5; 12 bases map to TRBD2. With 2 bases clipped from V and 2 bases from J, the junction kept 6 bases outside the gene matches. The CDR3 spans 17 residues. Germline loops: CDR1 MDHEN, CDR2 SYDVKM. The whole variable domain, remainder taken from reference TRBV28 and TRBJ2-5, is DVKVTQSSRYLVKRTGEKVFLECVQDMDHENMFWYRQDPGLGLRLIYFSYDVKMKEKGDIPEGYSVSREKKERFSLILESASTNQTSMYLCASSLPTSGSRQETQYFGPGTRLLVL.